These T cell receptor beta chains were read from a single sample in a study of T-cell memory formation after mild COVID-19. TCRdb used MiXCR to reprocess the 5' RACE reads, holding one entry per CDR3 protein. The sample carries roughly 610,000 distinct CDR3 sequences, roughly 17% recorded once. The sequenced sample consisted of PBMCs or a T cell subset sorted from them (not recorded which). These receptors originate from an adult woman who had mild COVID-19 (a few samples of this study predate the infection). Cell type and time point are not known. Both conserved end residues are part of each CDR3. A D gene is named only where the DNA matches it firmly. Size tells how often a clone was seen (once, few, many) or the class of an expanded clone, and some rows leave it out.

j_call clone_size cdr3_length d_call v_call cdr3_nt cdr3_aa
TRBJ1-1 few 17 NA TRBV12-3/TRBV12-4 TGTGCCAGCAGTTTAAATGTTCGTGCCAGGAGTAACACTGAAGCTTTCTTT CASSLNVRARSNTEAFF
TRBJ1-5 few 15 NA TRBV2 TGTGCCAGCAGTTCCCAGGGAGGGTTCGATCAGCCCCAGCATTTT CASSSQGGFDQPQHF
TRBJ2-3 NA 16 TRBD1 TRBV6-5 TGTGCCAGCAGTTACTCCAAGACAGGGAGTTCAGATACGCAGTATTTT CASSYSKTGSSDTQYF
TRBJ2-1 NA 14 TRBD1 TRBV7-9 TGTGCCAGCGGGACAGGGGGCGATTACAATGAGCAGTTCTTC CASGTGGDYNEQFF
TRBJ2-5 NA 14 NA TRBV20-1 TGCAGTGCGACCGGGATTTCCGAAACGGAGACCCAGTACTTC CSATGISETETQYF
TRBJ2-3 NA 14 NA TRBV5-1 TGCGCCAGCAGCTTGGCAGACACCACAGATACGCAGTATTTT CASSLADTTDTQYF
TRBJ2-1 few 15 NA TRBV4-3 TGCGCCAGCAGCCAAGTGGCGCACTCCTACAATGAGCAGTTCTTC CASSQVAHSYNEQFF
TRBJ2-3 NA 17 NA TRBV25-1 TGTGCCAGCAGTGAGTCGGGCCAGGGAGGAGGGACAGATACGCAGTATTTT CASSESGQGGGTDTQYF
TRBJ1-6 many 14 TRBD1 TRBV7-9 TGTGCCTCCCAGACAGGGGCCTATAATTCACCCCTCCACTTT CASQTGAYNSPLHF
TRBJ2-4 few 13 NA TRBV24-1 TGTGCCACCAGCGAGCCAATAGGAGACATTCAGTACTTC CATSEPIGDIQYF